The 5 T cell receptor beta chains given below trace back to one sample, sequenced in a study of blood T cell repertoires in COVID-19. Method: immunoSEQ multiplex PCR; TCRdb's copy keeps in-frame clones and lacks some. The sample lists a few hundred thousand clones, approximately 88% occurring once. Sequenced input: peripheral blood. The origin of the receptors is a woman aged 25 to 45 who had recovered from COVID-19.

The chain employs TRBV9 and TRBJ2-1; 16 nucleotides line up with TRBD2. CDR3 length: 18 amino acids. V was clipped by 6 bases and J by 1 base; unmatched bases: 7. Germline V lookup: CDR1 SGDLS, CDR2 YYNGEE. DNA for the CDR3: TGTGCCAGCAACCCGGGACTAGCGGGGGGGCAGTCCTACAATGAGCAGTTCTTC. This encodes CASNPGLAGGQSYNEQFF.

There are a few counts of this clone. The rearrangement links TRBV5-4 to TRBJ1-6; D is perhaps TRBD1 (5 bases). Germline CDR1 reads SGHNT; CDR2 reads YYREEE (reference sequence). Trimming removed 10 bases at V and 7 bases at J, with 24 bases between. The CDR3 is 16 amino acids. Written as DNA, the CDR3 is TGTGCCTACACCTCCAGCACCCAGGGTCTCAATTCACCCCTCCACTTT. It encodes CAYTSSTQGLNSPLHF.

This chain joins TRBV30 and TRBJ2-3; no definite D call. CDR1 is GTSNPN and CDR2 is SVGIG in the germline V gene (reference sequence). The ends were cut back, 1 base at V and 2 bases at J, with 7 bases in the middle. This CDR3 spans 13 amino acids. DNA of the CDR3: TGTGCCTGGAGTGCACTTTCCACAGATACGCAGTATTTT. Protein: CAWSALSTDTQYF.

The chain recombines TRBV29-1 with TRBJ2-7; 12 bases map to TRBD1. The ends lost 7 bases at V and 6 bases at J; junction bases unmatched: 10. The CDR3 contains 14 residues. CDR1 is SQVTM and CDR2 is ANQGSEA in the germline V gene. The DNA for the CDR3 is TGCAGCGGCAAGGGGACAGGGGGCGAGGCCGAGCAGTACTTC. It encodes CSGKGTGGEAEQYF.

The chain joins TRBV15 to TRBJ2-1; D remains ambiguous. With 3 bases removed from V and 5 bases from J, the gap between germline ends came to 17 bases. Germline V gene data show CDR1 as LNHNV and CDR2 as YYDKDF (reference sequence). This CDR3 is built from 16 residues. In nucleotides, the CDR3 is TGTGCCACCAGCAGGGCCGGGTGGAGACTCGACAATGAGCAGTTCTTC. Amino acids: CATSRAGWRLDNEQFF.